The present T cell receptor (beta chain) was sequenced within a study of T-cell memory formation after mild COVID-19. This clonotype was recorded a few times. In TCRdb, the 5' RACE reads were re-called with MiXCR into one record per CDR3 protein. The table has nearly 110,000 distinct CDR3 sequences, 17% seen once; the top ten hold less than 35%. The source material was PBMCs or a T cell subset sorted from them (not recorded which). This TCR came from an adult woman who had mild COVID-19 (a few samples of this study predate the infection). Cell type and time point are not known.

The CDR3 protein is CASSLELRANYGYTF. The DNA for the CDR3 is TGTGCCAGCAGCTTAGAACTGAGAGCTAACTATGGCTACACCTTC. The chain joins TRBV7-8 to TRBJ1-2; D unresolved. The CDR3 totals 15 residues. The V end lost 1 base, the J end lost 0 bases, and 9 bases lay between the germline ends. From germline, CDR1 is SGHVS and CDR2 FQNEAQ.